This record concerns one T cell receptor beta chain sequence. This CDR3 comprises 18 residues. Germline lookup yields CDR1 LNHDA and CDR2 SQIVND (reference sequence). The V segment lost 2 bases and the J segment 1 base; nucleotides outside the gene matches: 9. These data belong to a study of T cell responses to AZD1222 COVID-19 vaccine. Sequencing used immunoSEQ multiplex PCR; TCRdb keeps in-frame clones, though not all of them. The repertoire holds 80,000 to 90,000 clones, with 75% to 95% as singletons. The receptor's source is an adult who received the AZD1222 COVID-19 vaccine. Sequencing used peripheral blood, obtained 28 days after the second AZD1222 dose. The chain links TRBV19 to TRBJ2-2; TRBD2 agrees at 8 bases. CDR3 DNA: TGTGCCAGTAGTATAAGCACCGGGGGGGCCAAGAACACCGGGGAGCTGTTTTTT. Protein product: CASSISTGGAKNTGELFF.